These 24 T cell receptor beta chains were sequenced from one sample in a study of CD4 T cells in relation to SARS-CoV-2 and coronaviruses. Their target antigens are unknown. Profiling relied on immunoSEQ multiplex PCR, and the TCRdb table lists in-frame clones only, not all of them. The data show roughly 45,000 clones, over 75% seen once. Sequenced material: naive CD4+ T cells from PBMCs, cultured in vitro. Documented subset: naive CD4+ T cells isolated by negative enrichment. All receptors come from an adult with COVID-19.

The chain recombines TRBV19 with TRBJ2-3; tentatively, D is TRBD2 (7 bases). Germline CDR1 LNHDA, CDR2 SQIVND (reference sequence). The V end lost 3 bases, the J end lost 8 bases, and 18 bases lay between the germline ends. The CDR3 length is 15 residues. The CDR3 is CASSIGGPPPGTQYF. CDR3 sequence (DNA): TGTGCCAGTAGTATCGGGGGGCCCCCGCCGGGTACGCAGTATTTT. Using reference TRBV19 and TRBJ2-3 for the parts outside the CDR3, the full variable domain is DGGITQSPKYLFRKEGQNVTLSCEQNLNHDAMYWYRQDPGQGLRLIYYSQIVNDFQKGDIAEGYSVSREKKESFPLTVTSAQKNPTAFYLCASSIGGPPPGTQYFGPGTRLTVL.

V is TRBV5-1 and J is TRBJ2-3, with 7 bases identical to TRBD1. The V gene end was trimmed by 0 bases and the J gene end by 0 bases; junction bases not matched to a gene: 4. The length of the CDR3 is 16 residues. Per germline, CDR1 SGHRS and CDR2 YFSETQ. The CDR3 bases are TGCGCCAGCAGCTTGGACAGGGGAACTAGCACAGATACGCAGTATTTT. Protein product: CASSLDRGTSTDTQYF.

The rearrangement links TRBV28 to TRBJ1-1, with D hard to call. Between the trimmed V and J ends, which lost 1 base and 1 base, there was a span of 25 bases. Germline lookup yields CDR1 MDHEN and CDR2 SYDVKM. This CDR3 comprises 20 residues. DNA for the CDR3: TGTGCCAGCAGTTTATTCGGAACCTCTCCGGCTTACCCCGGGAACACTGAAGCTTTCTTT. Amino acids: CASSLFGTSPAYPGNTEAFF.

V gene TRBV18 combines with J gene TRBJ2-2; 12 nucleotides line up with TRBD2. The V gene end was trimmed by 4 bases and the J gene end by 7 bases; junction bases not matched to a gene: 22. The CDR3 runs to 21 residues. CDR1 and CDR2 (germline): KGHSH, LQKENI. The CDR3 DNA reads as TGTGCCAGCTCACTCGGGACTAGCGGGCACTGGTGGCTTGGAGTCGGCGGGGAGCTGTTTTTT. Protein sequence: CASSLGTSGHWWLGVGGELFF.

This clone was observed a single time. The chain employs TRBV5-6 and TRBJ1-1; TRBD1 aligns across 8 bases. The V and J ends lost 0 bases and 1 base, in that order; junction bases with no gene match: 5. The V gene's germline CDR1 is SGHDT and CDR2 YYEEEE. The CDR3 sequence is 16 residues long. The CDR3 sequence: CASSLAGGLTNTEAFF. The CDR3 nucleotides read TGTGCCAGCAGCTTGGCAGGGGGCCTTACGAACACTGAAGCTTTCTTT.

This chain uses TRBV15 with TRBJ2-1; unclear D gene. Germline V gene sequence: CDR1 LNHNV, CDR2 YYDKDF (reference sequence). The CDR3 runs to 14 residues. The V end was cut by 1 base, the J end by 0 bases, with 4 bases between. The CDR3 region is CATSRGSSYNEQFF. CDR3 bases: TGTGCCACCAGCAGAGGAAGCTCCTACAATGAGCAGTTCTTC.

The V and J genes are TRBV20-1 and TRBJ2-7; the match to TRBD2 covers 9 bases. V was pared by 7 bases and J by 7 bases, with 5 bases of the junction left unmatched. Germline V gives CDR1 DFQATT, CDR2 SNEGSKA (reference sequence). The CDR3 runs 11 residues. The CDR3 coding sequence is TGCAGTGTGGGACTAGCTGGGGAGCAGTACTTC. Translated: CSVGLAGEQYF.

The CDR3 DNA sequence: TGTGCCAGCAGTGTGGGGAACTACAATGAGCAGTTCTTC. Translating it yields CASSVGNYNEQFF. The chain joins TRBV7-9 to TRBJ2-1; D gene ambiguous. V was trimmed by 6 bases and J by 3 bases, leaving 9 bases between them. The CDR3 runs to 13 residues. In germline, CDR1 is SEHNR, CDR2 FQNEAQ (reference sequence).

The gene calls are TRBV7-3 and TRBJ2-1, with D uncertain. Germline V gene lookup returns CDR1 SGHTA and CDR2 FQGTGA. Trimming took 7 bases from V and 12 from J, leaving 13 bases between them. CDR3 length: 11 amino acids. CDR3: CASKGFKAQFF. CDR3 in DNA: TGTGCCAGCAAGGGATTTAAGGCGCAGTTCTTC.

To note about this clone: Other DNA sequences of this sample code for an identical CDR3. The V and J genes are TRBV5-1 and TRBJ1-1; D gene uncertain. The CDR3 contains 13 residues. The germline V and J ends were trimmed by 2 bases and 1 base, with 6 bases remaining between them. Per germline, CDR1 SGHRS and CDR2 YFSETQ. The CDR3 loop reads CASSFRGNTEAFF. The CDR3, as DNA: TGCGCCAGCAGCTTTCGGGGGAACACTGAAGCTTTCTTT.

The CDR3 coding sequence is TGTGCCAGCAGTTTATATCGGGTCCCCTATGGCTACACCTTC. This translates into CASSLYRVPYGYTF. V and J are TRBV28 and TRBJ1-2; D is ambiguous. The CDR3 extends over 14 amino acids. The V gene's germline CDR1 is MDHEN and CDR2 SYDVKM. V was shortened by 1 base and J by 4 bases, with 10 bases between the two germline ends.

The V and J genes are TRBV27 and TRBJ2-1, with D unclear. Deletions cut 2 bases from V and 5 bases from J, with 13 bases between. This CDR3 has 15 residues. Germline assignment: CDR1 MNHEY and CDR2 SMNVEV (reference sequence). The CDR3 region is CASSLGSYLNNEQFF. In nucleotides, the CDR3 is TGTGCCAGCAGTTTAGGGTCTTATCTAAACAATGAGCAGTTCTTC.

CDR3 sequence (DNA): TGCGCCAGCAGCATAAGGACAGGCGGGAGTCTGGCAGATACGCAGTATTTT. It codes for CASSIRTGGSLADTQYF. The chain carries TRBV5-1 and TRBJ2-3; D is perhaps TRBD1 or TRBD2 (7 bases each). The CDR3 has 17 amino acids. The V gene's germline CDR1 is SGHRS and CDR2 YFSETQ. Between the trimmed V and J ends, which lost 4 bases and 4 bases, there was a span of 22 bases.

The genes are TRBV28 and TRBJ1-2; D unclear. The germline CDR1 and CDR2 sequences are MDHEN and SYDVKM. The CDR3 contains 15 residues. V was cut by 6 bases and J by 2 bases, with 16 bases left in between. The CDR3 protein is CASSPPQRPNYGYTF. In nucleotides, the CDR3 is TGTGCCAGCAGCCCCCCCCAAAGGCCAAACTATGGCTACACCTTC.

This clone has a handful of counts. The V and J genes are TRBV24-1 and TRBJ2-3; D remains unclear. CDR1 KGHDR and CDR2 SFDVKD come from the germline V gene. The ends were cut back, 7 bases at V and 2 bases at J, with 6 bases in the middle. There are 12 residues in the CDR3. CDR3 nucleotides: TGTGCCACCAGCGCATTCACAGATACGCAGTATTTT. Encoded protein: CATSAFTDTQYF.

This chain links TRBV28 with TRBJ1-1, with D perhaps matching TRBD1 (6 bases). V was trimmed by 8 bases and J by 5 bases, leaving 15 bases between them. Germline CDR1 is MDHEN and CDR2 is SYDVKM. The CDR3 sequence is 13 residues long. DNA of the CDR3: TGTGCCAGCGGGCTACAGGGTGGAACTGAAGCTTTCTTT. This sequence encodes CASGLQGGTEAFF.

The chain uses TRBV6-2 or TRBV6-3 and TRBJ2-1, with 9 nucleotides matching TRBD2. V lost 2 bases to trimming and J lost 10 bases; unmatched junction nucleotides: 9. Germline V gives CDR1 MNHEY, CDR2 SVGEGT. The CDR3 totals 15 residues. The CDR3 DNA sequence: TGTGCCAGCAGTTACATTCACCTAGCGGGGCAGGAGCAGTTCTTC. This encodes CASSYIHLAGQEQFF.

This clone came up once. The V call is TRBV28, the J call TRBJ2-7, with TRBD2 matching over 9 bases. The CDR3 is 18 amino acids. Germline values: CDR1 MDHEN, CDR2 SYDVKM. V lost 6 bases, J lost 3 bases, and 18 bases stayed unmatched. The CDR3 sequence: CASSPGGTSPKYRYEQYF. The CDR3, as DNA: TGTGCCAGCAGCCCGGGCGGGACTAGCCCTAAATACCGCTACGAGCAGTACTTC. Based on the CDR3 plus reference TRBV28 and TRBJ2-7, the full variable domain is DVKVTQSSRYLVKRTGEKVFLECVQDMDHENMFWYRQDPGLGLRLIYFSYDVKMKEKGDIPEGYSVSREKKERFSLILESASTNQTSMYLCASSPGGTSPKYRYEQYFGPGTRLTVT.

The DNA of the CDR3 is TGTGCCAGCTCCGCCGAAGGTGAGCAGTACTTC. This gives the protein CASSAEGEQYF. The J gene is TRBJ2-7, the V gene TRBV6-5; no clear D. Trimming cost V 8 bases and J 7 bases, with 12 bases left between them. This CDR3 is built from 11 residues. The V gene's germline CDR1 is MNHEY and CDR2 SVGAGI.

The chain joins TRBV25-1 to TRBJ1-3; D remains ambiguous. Trimming took 6 bases from V and 4 from J, leaving 16 bases between them. This CDR3 region has 15 residues. Germline CDR1 MGHDK, CDR2 SYGVNS. The CDR3 DNA sequence: TGTGCCAGCAGCCCCGATTTGGGCAGGGGAAACACCATATATTTT. The encoded protein is CASSPDLGRGNTIYF.

J is TRBJ2-1 and V is TRBV7-2; D tentatively fits TRBD1 or TRBD2 (5 bases each). CDR1 SGHTA and CDR2 FQGNSA come from the germline V gene. The V end lost 5 bases, the J end lost 5 bases, and 16 bases lay between the germline ends. The CDR3 consists of 15 residues. CDR3 DNA: TGTGCCAGCAGCCCACGATCGTTGGGGGACAATGAGCAGTTCTTC. Translation: CASSPRSLGDNEQFF.

V is TRBV19 and J is TRBJ2-1, with 7 bases lining up with TRBD1. CDR3 length equals 14 residues. Losses at the gene ends were 3 bases for V and 4 bases for J; bases not matched to a gene: 3. Germline V gives CDR1 LNHDA, CDR2 SQIVND (reference sequence). This chain's CDR3 is CASSIQQGYNEQFF. The CDR3 DNA is TGTGCCAGTAGTATTCAACAGGGGTACAATGAGCAGTTCTTC. Combining the CDR3 with reference TRBV19 and TRBJ2-1 gives the whole variable domain DGGITQSPKYLFRKEGQNVTLSCEQNLNHDAMYWYRQDPGQGLRLIYYSQIVNDFQKGDIAEGYSVSREKKESFPLTVTSAQKNPTAFYLCASSIQQGYNEQFFGPGTRLTVL.

The rearrangement joins TRBV3-1 (or the pseudogene TRBV3-2) to TRBJ2-1, with 15 bases lining up with TRBD2. The CDR3 totals 16 residues. V lost 1 base and J lost 7; bases outside the gene matches: 2. The germline V gene has CDR1 LGHDT and CDR2 YNNKEL (reference sequence). The CDR3 coding sequence is TGTGCCAGCAGCCAAGCCGGGACTAGCGGGAGGAATGAGCAGTTCTTC. Its translation is CASSQAGTSGRNEQFF.

The chain joins TRBV27 to TRBJ2-1; TRBD1 might be the D (6 bases). From germline, CDR1 is MNHEY and CDR2 SMNVEV (reference sequence). The CDR3 runs to 16 residues. V lost 5 bases, J lost 0 bases, and 14 bases lay in between. The CDR3 DNA sequence: TGTGCCAGCAGTCCCTGGACAGCGAGCTCCTACAATGAGCAGTTCTTC. Translated: CASSPWTASSYNEQFF.